This TCR beta chain was captured by sequencing in a study of blood T cell repertoires in COVID-19. CDR3 length: 14 residues. Trimming at V came to 2 bases and at J to 7 bases, leaving 5 bases not matched to a gene. Per the germline V gene, CDR1 is SGDLS and CDR2 is YYNGEE. The method was immunoSEQ multiplex PCR; TCRdb's version includes in-frame clones alone and lacks a portion of them. There are 100,000 to 150,000 clones in the sample; 80% to 85% occur only once, and around 13% lies in the top ten. J is TRBJ2-2 and V is TRBV9, with 7 bases fitting TRBD1. The clonotype originates from a woman aged 25 to 45 who had recovered from COVID-19. The sequenced material came from peripheral blood. CDR3 nucleotides: TGTGCCAGCAGCGTTGAGGGGGCGTACGGGGAGCTGTTTTTT. This codes for CASSVEGAYGELFF.